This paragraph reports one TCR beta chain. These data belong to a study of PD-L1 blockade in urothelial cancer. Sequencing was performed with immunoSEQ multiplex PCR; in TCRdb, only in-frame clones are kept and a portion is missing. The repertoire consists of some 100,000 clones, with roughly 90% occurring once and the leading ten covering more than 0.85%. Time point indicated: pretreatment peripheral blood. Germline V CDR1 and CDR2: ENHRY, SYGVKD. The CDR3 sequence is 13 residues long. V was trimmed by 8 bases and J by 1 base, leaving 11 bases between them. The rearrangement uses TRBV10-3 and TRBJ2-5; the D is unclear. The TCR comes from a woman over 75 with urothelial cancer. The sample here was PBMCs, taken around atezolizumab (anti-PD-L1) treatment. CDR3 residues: CAIRTNTQETQYF. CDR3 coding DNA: TGTGCCATCCGCACGAACACCCAAGAGACCCAGTACTTC.